The present T cell receptor beta chain was sequenced within a study of T cells in Graves' hyperthyroidism and ophthalmopathy. Findings of the study overall: The model made its ophthalmopathy prediction, and onset followed a median around 6.9 months later. Researchers found most expanded thyroid clonotypes above 0.001 in blood as well.

Germline CDR1 SGHDN, CDR2 FVKESK. V dropped 1 base and J dropped 1 base, with 10 bases sitting between them. This CDR3 spans 15 amino acids. As concerns this clonotype: What it binds is not known. Because the CDR3 is missing its conserved closing phenylalanine or tryptophan, this is likely a read error.

TCR beta CDR3 sequences were amplified from RNA transcripts. First-round RT-PCR with HTBI primers amplified the TCR CDR3 region. One entry per CDR3 protein results from TCRdb running MiXCR on the multiplex PCR reads. The sample includes around 600,000 distinct CDR3 sequences, about 45% of them seen just once. V usage is TRBV14 and J usage is TRBJ2-5, with D tentatively TRBD1 or TRBD2 (5 bases each). The material sequenced was peripheral blood or thyroid tissue (not recorded which). The sequence was obtained from an adult man with Graves' disease, either hyperthyroidism or ophthalmopathy (not recorded which). CDR3 coding DNA: TGTGCCAGCAGCCAAGTCTTAGGGACCCAAGAGACCCAGTACCTC. Translated: CASSQVLGTQETQYL.